Listed here are 32 T cell receptor beta chains from one sample, sequenced in a study of post-analysis software for immune sequencing data. Their antigen targets remain unknown. The study's findings and limits: Patients carried a handful of TRBV segments more frequently than controls did, and TRBV5-6, TRBV5-1 and TRBV20-1 were among them.

Tagging with unique molecular identifiers was a feature of the TCR beta cDNA libraries. Each CDR3 protein is one row after TCRdb ran MiXCR on the PCR reads. Of about 170,000 distinct CDR3 sequences in the sample, about 30% were seen once. The sequenced sample was blood. The receptors originated from a girl aged 5-17 years with multiple sclerosis.

As for this clonotype: Relative to the germline gene, one junction end is altered; a read error may explain this. The V and J genes are TRBV7-2 and TRBJ1-4; D unclear. Looked up from germline, CDR1 is SGHTA and CDR2 is FQGNSA. The length of the CDR3 is 14 residues. CDR3 sequence (DNA): TGTGCCGGCAGCTTCAATCCAACTAATGAAAAACTGTTTTTT. It translates to CAGSFNPTNEKLFF.

The V call is TRBV7-9, the J call TRBJ2-3; D may be TRBD2 (6 bases). The length of the CDR3 is 17 residues. Germline lookup yields CDR1 SEHNR and CDR2 FQNEAQ (reference sequence). V lost 5 bases to trimming and J lost 0 bases, with 18 bases between them. The CDR3 loop is CASSRGSGASSTDTQYF. CDR3 DNA: TGTGCCAGCAGCCGGGGGTCCGGGGCAAGTAGCACAGATACGCAGTATTTT.

With regard to this clonotype: One end of the junction does not line up with germline, which may come from a read error. The chain combines TRBV18 with TRBJ1-1; 9 bases align to TRBD1. CDR1 is KGHSH, CDR2 LQKENI, per germline. This CDR3 is built from 15 residues. The CDR3 protein is CASSPTGGINTEAFF. CDR3 bases: TGTGCCAGCTCACCCACAGGGGGCATCAACACCGAAGCTTTCTTT. Variable domain in full (rest from reference TRBV18 and TRBJ1-1): NAGVMQNPRHLVRRRGQEARLRCSPMKGHSHVYWYRQLPEEGLKFMVYLQKENIIDESGMPKERFSAEFPKEGPSILRIQQVVRGDSAAYFCASSPTGGINTEAFFGQGTRLTVV.

The CDR3 protein is CASKGSRDYGYTF. The CDR3 DNA follows: TGTGCCAGCAAAGGCTCCAGGGACTATGGCTACACCTTC. This sequence joins TRBV6-6 and TRBJ1-2, with D possibly matching TRBD1 (5 bases). Per germline, CDR1 MNHNY and CDR2 SVGAGI (reference sequence). Trimming stripped 7 bases from V and 3 bases from J, with 12 bases between. The CDR3 is 13 amino acids.

This clonotype was recorded at least ten times. The chain recombines TRBV6-2 or TRBV6-3 with TRBJ2-5; D ambiguous. This CDR3 is 11 amino acids long. The germline V gene encodes CDR1 MNHEY and CDR2 SVGEGT. V was clipped by 2 bases and J by 4 bases, with 2 bases between them. The DNA for the CDR3 is TGTGCCAGCAGTTACGTAGAGACCCAGTACTTC. Its protein is CASSYVETQYF.

This clonotype was counted at least ten times. The chain uses TRBV10-3 and TRBJ2-7; 10 nucleotides line up with TRBD1. Germline-derived CDR1 and CDR2 are ENHRY and SYGVKD. J gave up 5 bases and V 7 bases, and 5 bases lay outside the gene matches. The CDR3 runs to 13 residues. In DNA form, the CDR3 reads TGTGCCATCAAGGGACAGGGGAAAGACGAGCAGTACTTC. Its translation: CAIKGQGKDEQYF.

This clonotype was observed many times. The DNA for the CDR3 is TGTGCCAGCAGGGACGCAGGGAGTGGTGAAAAACTGTTTTTT. Amino acids: CASRDAGSGEKLFF. The V and J genes are TRBV2 and TRBJ1-4, with D tentatively TRBD1 (5 bases). Germline V gene sequence: CDR1 SNHLY, CDR2 FYNNEI. This CDR3 region has 14 residues. Deletions cut 6 bases from V and 7 bases from J, with 15 bases between.

This clonotype was counted many times. This chain links TRBV20-1 with TRBJ2-1, with 9 bases identical to TRBD2. The CDR3 spans 15 residues. Per the germline V gene, CDR1 is DFQATT and CDR2 is SNEGSKA (reference sequence). Trimming removed 6 bases from V and 5 bases from J; junction bases left unmatched: 11. The CDR3 sequence is CSATPGTSSDNEQFF. Written as DNA, the CDR3 is TGCAGTGCCACCCCAGGGACTAGCTCTGACAATGAGCAGTTCTTC.

The CDR3 bases are TGCGCCAGCAGCTTCGACAGCCTCAATTCACCCCTCCACTTT. Translated: CASSFDSLNSPLHF. This sequence joins TRBV5-1 and TRBJ1-6; tentatively, D is TRBD1 (5 bases). The germline gives CDR1 SGHRS, CDR2 YFSETQ. CDR3 length: 14 residues. V was trimmed by 2 bases and J by 7 bases, leaving 10 bases between them. The full variable domain, its missing parts supplied by reference TRBV5-1 and TRBJ1-6, is KAGVTQTPRYLIKTRGQQVTLSCSPISGHRSVSWYQQTPGQGLQFLFEYFSETQRNKGNFPGRFSGRQFSNSRSEMNVSTLELGDSALYLCASSFDSLNSPLHFGNGTRLTVT.

The count of this clonotype is one. A single base separates this from a much larger clone, so it may be a read error. This chain links TRBV4-2 with TRBJ1-2, with 7 bases fitting TRBD1. The CDR3 has 14 residues. Germline V gene lookup returns CDR1 LGHNA and CDR2 YNFKEQ. V lost 4 bases to trimming and J lost 7 bases; unmatched junction nucleotides: 9. The CDR3 DNA sequence: TGTGCCAGCAGCCGAGCCGACAGGGCTGGTGGCTACACCTTC. This gives the protein CASSRADRAGGYTF.

The table lists this clonotype with a few counts. A junction end diverges from the germline sequence, so it may reflect a read error. This chain joins TRBV5-1 and TRBJ2-7; D is uncertain. CDR1 and CDR2 (germline): SGHRS, YFSETQ. The CDR3 has 19 residues. The CDR3 DNA reads as TGCGCCGGCAGCATTTCCCTACATCCCCTATGGACGGTCTCCTACGAGCAGTACTTC. Protein product: CAGSISLHPLWTVSYEQYF.

Concerning this clonotype: This may be a read error, as it is one base from a much larger clone. The J gene is TRBJ2-5, the V gene TRBV5-6; D is uncertain. Trimming pared 4 bases from V and 11 bases from J, leaving 18 bases between. The CDR3 loop spans 13 amino acids. The V gene's germline CDR1 is SGHDT and CDR2 YYEEEE. CDR3 sequence (DNA): TGTGCCAGCAGCCCGGACCTCAGCAATGAGCAGTACTTC. This gives the protein CASSPDLSNEQYF.

The chain uses TRBV10-3 and TRBJ2-1, with 10 bases fitting TRBD1. Germline lookup yields CDR1 ENHRY and CDR2 SYGVKD. With 6 bases clipped from V and 6 bases from J, the junction kept 5 bases outside the gene matches. The CDR3 has 14 residues. CDR3 nucleotide sequence: TGTGCCATCAGAGAGACAGGGGGCAGCAATGAGCAGTTCTTC. Protein: CAIRETGGSNEQFF.

This clonotype was seen just once. A much larger clone lies a single base off, so this may be a read error. The V gene is TRBV10-3, the J gene TRBJ2-7; the match to TRBD2 covers 8 bases. Germline V gene data show CDR1 as ENHRY and CDR2 as SYGVKD. With V trimmed by 6 bases and J by 7 bases, 11 bases remained unmatched. The CDR3 is 14 amino acids. In DNA form, the CDR3 reads TGTGCCATCAGGTGGACTAGCCAGGTCAATGAGCAGTACTTC. Translation: CAIRWTSQVNEQYF.

On this clonotype itself: A much larger clone lies a single base off, so this may be a read error. The chain combines TRBV4-1 with TRBJ2-1; 9 bases are shared with TRBD2. The length of the CDR3 is 15 residues. J lost 6 bases, V lost 8 bases, and 11 bases had no gene match. CDR1 and CDR2 from the germline V gene are MGHRA and YSYEKL. The CDR3 DNA reads as TGCGCCAGCGGCAGAATAGCGGGAGCACTCAATGAGCAGTTCTTC. It yields the protein CASGRIAGALNEQFF.

The table lists this clonotype with many counts. This chain joins TRBV5-1 and TRBJ2-3; D remains unclear. The CDR3 totals 16 residues. Trimming took off 0 bases at V and 3 bases at J, with 14 bases between the two ends. Germline V CDR1 and CDR2: SGHRS, YFSETQ. DNA for the CDR3: TGCGCCAGCAGCTTGGGGCCCTCCCTCTTGACAGATACGCAGTATTTT. Protein sequence: CASSLGPSLLTDTQYF. Full variable domain (outside the CDR3, taken from reference TRBV5-1 and TRBJ2-3): KAGVTQTPRYLIKTRGQQVTLSCSPISGHRSVSWYQQTPGQGLQFLFEYFSETQRNKGNFPGRFSGRQFSNSRSEMNVSTLELGDSALYLCASSLGPSLLTDTQYFGPGTRLTVL.

This clonotype was detected ten times or more. CDR3 nucleotide sequence: TGCAGCGTTGAATTTGCGAACGAGCAGTACTTC. Translated: CSVEFANEQYF. The chain combines TRBV29-1 with TRBJ2-7; D gene uncertain. The CDR3 has 11 amino acids. Germline-derived CDR1 and CDR2 are SQVTM and ANQGSEA. V lost 2 bases and J lost 5, with 7 bases in between.

CDR3 sequence: CASSSTSGSSDTQYF. CDR3 in DNA: TGCGCCAGCAGCTCGACTAGCGGGAGTAGCGATACGCAGTATTTT. The chain has TRBV5-1 and TRBJ2-3, with 12 bases lining up with TRBD2. The CDR3 runs to 15 residues. Germline CDR1 SGHRS, CDR2 YFSETQ. V lost 3 bases, J lost 6 bases, and 5 bases stayed unmatched.

This clonotype was observed many times. The V call is TRBV10-1, the J call TRBJ1-5; no reliable D call. CDR3 length equals 12 residues. V was cut by 3 bases and J by 0 bases, with 0 bases left in between. CDR1 WNHNN and CDR2 SYGVQD come from the germline V gene (reference sequence). This chain's CDR3 is CASSDSNQPQHF. CDR3 bases: TGCGCCAGCAGTGATAGCAATCAGCCCCAGCATTTT.

This clonotype has ten or more counts. The chain combines TRBV20-1 with TRBJ2-3; the match to TRBD2 covers 8 bases. CDR1 DFQATT and CDR2 SNEGSKA come from the germline V gene (reference sequence). V lost 3 bases, J lost 0 bases, and 8 bases stayed unmatched. This CDR3 contains 16 residues. The CDR3 sequence: CSARVWAGGSTDTQYF. The CDR3 DNA reads TGCAGTGCTAGGGTCTGGGCGGGAGGCAGCACAGATACGCAGTATTTT.

This clonotype was seen at least ten times. This chain links TRBV4-1 with TRBJ2-7; D might be TRBD1 (6 bases). Looked up from germline, CDR1 is MGHRA and CDR2 is YSYEKL. The CDR3 has 12 residues. Trimming took 11 bases from V and 6 from J, leaving 17 bases between them. CDR3 sequence (DNA): TGCGCCGGACGACAGGCCATCTCCGAGCAGTACTTC. It codes for CAGRQAISEQYF.

The chain is built from TRBV7-2 and TRBJ2-5; weak D call: TRBD1 (5 bases). The CDR3 contains 14 residues. CDR1 is SGHTA and CDR2 is FQGNSA in the germline V gene. V was cut by 0 bases and J by 3 bases, with 8 bases left in between. The CDR3 protein is CASSLAGDKETQYF. As DNA, the CDR3 is TGTGCCAGCAGCTTAGCAGGGGATAAAGAGACCCAGTACTTC.

This clonotype occurred many times. The V gene is TRBV10-3, the J gene TRBJ2-5, with a possible D match to TRBD1 (5 bases). The CDR3 has 13 amino acids. Trimming removed 5 bases at V and 5 bases at J, with 12 bases between. CDR1 and CDR2 from the germline V gene are ENHRY and SYGVKD. CDR3 nucleotides: TGTGCCATCAGTCGTGACAGTAGGGAGACCCAGTACTTC. As protein: CAISRDSRETQYF.

On this clonotype: With a much larger clone just one base away, this may be a read error. J is TRBJ2-5 and V is TRBV20-1; 7 bases align to TRBD2. The J segment lost 7 bases and the V segment lost 6 bases, leaving 8 bases of the junction unmatched. Germline CDR1 is DFQATT and CDR2 is SNEGSKA (reference sequence). The CDR3 totals 12 residues. The chain's CDR3 is CSAYGGGGTQYF. Written as DNA, the CDR3 is TGCAGTGCCTACGGCGGGGGAGGGACCCAGTACTTC.

The rearrangement joins TRBV5-1 to TRBJ2-1, with 7 bases fitting TRBD2. This CDR3 is 14 amino acids long. The germline V gene encodes CDR1 SGHRS and CDR2 YFSETQ. V lost 3 bases to trimming and J lost 2 bases; unmatched junction nucleotides: 2. CDR3 amino acids: CASSWSGAYNEQFF. DNA for the CDR3: TGCGCCAGCAGCTGGAGCGGGGCCTACAATGAGCAGTTCTTC.

Note on this clonotype: A much more abundant neighbour one base away suggests this may be a read error. This chain connects TRBV12-3 or TRBV12-4 to TRBJ2-5, with D possibly matching TRBD1 (6 bases). The J call may be wrong; the DNA end is better matched by TRBJ2-7. The CDR3 has 15 residues. The CDR3 loop is CASSLVGARKREQYF. CDR3 DNA: TGTGCCAGCAGTTTAGTGGGGGCTAGAAAACGCGAGCAGTACTTC.

This clonotype showed up just a few times. The V and J genes are TRBV19 and TRBJ1-2, with 10 bases fitting TRBD1. CDR1 LNHDA and CDR2 SQIVND come from the germline V gene (reference sequence). CDR3 size: 15 residues. With V trimmed by 6 bases and J by 2 bases, 6 bases remained unmatched. The CDR3 sequence is CASRTTDRGNYGYTF. The CDR3 DNA follows: TGTGCCAGTAGGACGACGGACAGGGGGAACTATGGCTACACCTTC.

In its sample, this clonotype was seen a few times. One end of the junction fails to match germline, which may point to a read error. This chain joins TRBV5-1 and TRBJ2-3, with D unclear. In germline, CDR1 is SGHRS, CDR2 YFSETQ. CDR3 length: 13 residues. The CDR3 coding sequence is TGCGTCAGCACCAGCGAGATTACAGATACGCAGTATTTT. It specifies CVSTSEITDTQYF.

The sample holds a few counts of this clonotype. The chain uses TRBV7-2 and TRBJ2-7; D remains ambiguous. This CDR3 has 12 residues. Germline lookup yields CDR1 SGHTA and CDR2 FQGNSA. Trimming stripped 5 bases from V and 2 bases from J, with 7 bases between. Here the CDR3 reads CASSQNPYEQYF. The CDR3 DNA reads as TGTGCCAGCAGCCAAAATCCCTACGAGCAGTACTTC.

This clonotype showed up just a few times. The J gene is TRBJ2-1, the V gene TRBV5-1; a weak D match, TRBD2 (5 bases). Between the trimmed V and J ends, which lost 1 base and 7 bases, there was a span of 15 bases. The CDR3 has 15 residues. The germline V gene has CDR1 SGHRS and CDR2 YFSETQ. The CDR3 sequence is CASSLQLTRGNEQFF. The CDR3 bases are TGCGCCAGCAGCTTGCAGCTCACAAGAGGGAATGAGCAGTTCTTC.

There are many counts of this clonotype. The chain couples TRBV20-1 to TRBJ2-1; 7 positions agree with TRBD2. The CDR3 contains 18 residues. Germline CDR1 is DFQATT and CDR2 is SNEGSKA (reference sequence). J gave up 6 bases and V 1 base, and 18 bases lay outside the gene matches. CDR3: CSARGPGSPAGDVNEQFF. The CDR3 DNA reads TGCAGTGCTAGAGGCCCCGGTAGCCCCGCGGGAGACGTCAATGAGCAGTTCTTC.

In the case of this clonotype: The conserved closing phenylalanine or tryptophan is absent in this CDR3, likely reflecting a read error. V and J are TRBV4-1 and TRBJ2-3; the D gene is possibly TRBD2 (5 bases). V lost 0 bases and J 5 bases, leaving 6 bases between the germline ends. The CDR3 is 13 amino acids. CDR1 MGHRA and CDR2 YSYEKL come from the germline V gene. The chain's CDR3 is CASSQDGKDTQYL. DNA of the CDR3: TGCGCCAGCAGCCAAGACGGGAAAGATACGCAGTATTTG.